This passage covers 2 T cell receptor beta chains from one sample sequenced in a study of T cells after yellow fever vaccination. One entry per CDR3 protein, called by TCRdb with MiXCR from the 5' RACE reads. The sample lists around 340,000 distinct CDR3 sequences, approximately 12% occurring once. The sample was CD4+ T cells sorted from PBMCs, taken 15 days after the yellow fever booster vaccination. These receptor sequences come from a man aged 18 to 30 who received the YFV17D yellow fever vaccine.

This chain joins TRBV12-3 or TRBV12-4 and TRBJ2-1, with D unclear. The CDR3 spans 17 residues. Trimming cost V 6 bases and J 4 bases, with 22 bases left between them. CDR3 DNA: TGTGCCAGCAGCCTCCGACTCCCACTACAGCCATACAATGAGCAGTTCTTC. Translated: CASSLRLPLQPYNEQFF.

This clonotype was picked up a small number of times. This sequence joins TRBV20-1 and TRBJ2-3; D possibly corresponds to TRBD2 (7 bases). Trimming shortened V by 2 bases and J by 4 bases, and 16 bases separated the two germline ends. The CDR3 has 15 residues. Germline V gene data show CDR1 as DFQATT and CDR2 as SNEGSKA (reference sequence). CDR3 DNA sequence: TGCAGTGCTAGACTAAGGGCGGGGGCGCCAGATACGCAGTATTTT. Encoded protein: CSARLRAGAPDTQYF.